This TCR beta chain derives from a study of cytomegalovirus exposure and HLA in healthy donors. Study as a whole: A subsequent analysis stated that the 120 or so validation repertoires were run on the same platform as the roughly 670 first-cohort repertoires.

Worth noting for this clone: Its antigen is undetermined.

The assay was immunoSEQ multiplex PCR, and TCRdb's table has in-frame clones only and misses some. The sample carries over 65,000 clones, 85% to 95% recorded once. Broader study findings: The listing of 150 to 200 TCR beta chains classed them as cytomegalovirus-associated. A few of the chains that were CMV-associated were confirmed in vitro to be specific for CMV antigens.

The germline gives CDR1 KGHSH, CDR2 LQKENI. V shed 0 bases and J shed 2 bases, with 16 bases lying between them. CDR3 length equals 17 residues. Sequencing used PBMCs. V usage is TRBV18 and J usage is TRBJ1-2, with a weak D call TRBD1 (6 bases). This sequence was found in a young woman in good health and CMV-seropositive. The CDR3 DNA sequence: TGTGCCAGCTCACCACCGCTCAGGGGCGCCCTAAACTATGGCTACACCTTC. Translated, it gives CASSPPLRGALNYGYTF.